These 7 T cell receptor beta chains originate from one sample sequenced in a study of blood T cell repertoires in COVID-19. This table comes from immunoSEQ multiplex PCR, and its TCRdb copy is limited to in-frame clones, with some not included. Here the sample spans 11,000 or so clones, about 70% being singletons. The sequenced sample consisted of peripheral blood. The receptors were gathered from a man aged 60 to 69 with COVID-19, enrolled during active disease.

The chain has TRBV5-1 and TRBJ2-3; D not certain. In germline, CDR1 is SGHRS, CDR2 YFSETQ. V lost 4 bases and J lost 2, with 14 bases in between. The CDR3 contains 15 residues. CDR3 DNA: TGCGCCAGCAGCCCCGAGGTTTCTGTCACAGATACGCAGTATTTT. Translation: CASSPEVSVTDTQYF.

V gene TRBV5-6 combines with J gene TRBJ2-6; TRBD1 agrees at 8 bases. The CDR3 loop spans 19 amino acids. CDR1 and CDR2 (germline): SGHDT, YYEEEE. With 4 bases clipped from V and 0 bases from J, the junction kept 12 bases outside the gene matches. The CDR3 is CASSPIFGTGSSGANVLTF. The DNA for the CDR3 is TGTGCCAGCAGCCCGATATTCGGGACAGGCTCCTCTGGGGCCAACGTCCTGACTTTC.

The chain uses TRBV28 and TRBJ1-4, with TRBD1 identical over 8 bases. The CDR3 consists of 18 residues. CDR1 and CDR2 from the germline V gene are MDHEN and SYDVKM. V gave up 6 bases and J gave up 8 bases; unmatched junction bases: 20. The CDR3: CASSSLNPSGGALEKLFF. The CDR3 DNA is TGTGCCAGCAGCTCTCTTAACCCTTCAGGGGGCGCTTTGGAAAAACTGTTTTTT. Full variable domain (rest looked up from reference TRBV28 and TRBJ1-4): DVKVTQSSRYLVKRTGEKVFLECVQDMDHENMFWYRQDPGLGLRLIYFSYDVKMKEKGDIPEGYSVSREKKERFSLILESASTNQTSMYLCASSSLNPSGGALEKLFFGSGTQLSVL.

This clone was picked up a small number of times. This chain links TRBV28 with TRBJ2-7, with a tentative D call TRBD2 (5 bases). The germline gives CDR1 MDHEN, CDR2 SYDVKM. This CDR3 is 15 amino acids long. V shed 4 bases and J shed 5 bases, with 18 bases lying between them. As DNA, the CDR3 is TGTGCCAGCAGTTCCAGTCGGGATGGGGTGGACGAGCAGTACTTC. Protein sequence: CASSSSRDGVDEQYF. The full variable domain, its missing parts supplied by reference TRBV28 and TRBJ2-7, is DVKVTQSSRYLVKRTGEKVFLECVQDMDHENMFWYRQDPGLGLRLIYFSYDVKMKEKGDIPEGYSVSREKKERFSLILESASTNQTSMYLCASSSSRDGVDEQYFGPGTRLTVT.

This chain joins TRBV6-5 and TRBJ2-7, with 8 bases aligning to TRBD1. This CDR3 contains 14 residues. The J segment lost 3 bases and the V segment lost 2 bases, leaving 3 bases of the junction unmatched. Germline V gene sequence: CDR1 MNHEY, CDR2 SVGAGI. The DNA of the CDR3 is TGTGCCAGCAGTTACGGGACAGGATACTACGAGCAGTACTTC. This gives the protein CASSYGTGYYEQYF.

J is TRBJ2-1 and V is TRBV28; TRBD1 agrees at 9 bases. Per the germline V gene, CDR1 is MDHEN and CDR2 is SYDVKM. The CDR3 is made up of 15 amino acids. The junction had 7 bases not matched to a gene; V was cut back by 7 bases and J by 3 bases. DNA for the CDR3: TGTGCCAGCACTGTGACAGGGGGAAACTACAATGAGCAGTTCTTC. Translated, it gives CASTVTGGNYNEQFF.

The V call is TRBV14, the J call TRBJ2-4; D gene uncertain. The germline V and J ends were trimmed by 4 bases and 7 bases, with 5 bases remaining between them. CDR3 length equals 11 residues. Germline V CDR1 and CDR2: SGHDN, FVKESK. CDR3 residues: CASSLGNIQYF. The CDR3 DNA sequence: TGTGCCAGCAGCCTGGGCAACATTCAGTACTTC.